This T cell receptor (beta chain) stems from a study of OX40 agonist ivuxolimab in advanced cancers. Study details: The patients received ivuxolimab by intravenous route every 2 weeks at 0.01 to 10 mg/kg. Hepatocellular carcinoma, melanoma, renal cell or head and neck cancer affected the dose-escalation patients. Study-wide results and limits: More expanded clones were found, on average, in CD8+ than in CD4+ T cells. Clonal expansion was seen in CD4+ and CD8+ blood T cells by week 6 at 0.1 to 3.0 mg/kg.

Regarding this clone: Its antigen is unidentified.

V was shortened by 5 bases and J by 5 bases, with 13 bases between the two germline ends. CDR3 length: 13 residues. Germline values: CDR1 SGHTS, CDR2 YDEGEE. Sequencing was performed with immunoSEQ multiplex PCR; in TCRdb, only in-frame clones are kept and a portion is missing. This sample has approximately 98,000 clones, with roughly 80% found just once. The chain has TRBV5-8 and TRBJ1-1; TRBD1 might be the D (6 bases). The TCR was taken from an adult with an advanced solid tumor such as melanoma, head and neck, liver or kidney cancer. This specimen was CD4+ or CD8+ T cells sorted from blood, taken in a trial of the OX40 agonist ivuxolimab. The CDR3: CASRGGANTEAFF. The CDR3 coding sequence is TGTGCCAGCAGGGGGGGGGCCAATACTGAAGCTTTCTTT.